This TCR beta chain came from a study of CD8 T cells in Susac syndrome (dated by TCRdb to the late 2010s). About the investigation overall: The study used repertoire sequencing to test whether antigen drove CD8+ T cell activation and differentiation in Susac syndrome. What the study reported, not specific to this receptor: The number of individuals in the TCR sequencing and HLA analysis was acknowledged as relatively small.

RNA was extracted using the RNeasy kit, and roughly 0.5 to 1 microgram was reverse transcribed with random hexamers. TCR beta CDR3 regions were amplified with the immunoSEQ multiplex PCR assay covering 54 Vbeta and 13 Jbeta segments. PCR amplification bias was corrected by using a synthetic template baseline for primer optimization and computational correction. Per the source publication's procedure: Reads were annotated to V, D and J genes according to IMGT and were analyzed with immunoSEQ Analyzer, with only productive sequences retained. Clonality was calculated as one minus the Shannon entropy normalized by log2 of the number of productive unique sequences. For each patient and control, public and private clones were evaluated within the 100 most prevalent clones. Clones were defined as Susac-specific if absent from the healthy and MS cohorts, from 1052 published viral clones and from other ImmuneACCESS disease sequences. TCRdb trimmed the raw reads at Q25, called clones with MiXCR and kept productive beta chains. When rows share a CDR3 protein, they turn into one entry using the most common DNA and genes. It is TCRdb's table, rather than the study itself, that gives the V and J calls and clone size. The sample yields around 150,000 distinct CDR3 sequences; roughly 96% were counted once. The top ten hold around 0.11% of the sample.

Concerning this clonotype: No cognate antigen has been identified for it. Qualities for individual bases were not recorded, and no much larger clone is one base off.

CDR1 and CDR2, per the germline V gene, are SGDLS and YYNGEE. There are 13 amino acids in the CDR3, from cysteine to phenylalanine inclusive. Left in the record is the CDR3 DNA by itself, 39 bases read in frame from the first base. The V and J ends are trimmed by 4 bases and 4 bases, leaving 12 bases between them. Peripheral blood CD8+ and CD4+ T cells from healthy donors, Susac syndrome patients and multiple sclerosis patients were profiled by high-throughput TCR beta sequencing. The multiple sclerosis controls were treatment-naive patients who had stable or active relapsing-remitting disease and met the revised McDonald criteria. Bulk CD8+ and CD4+ T cells were purified magnetically by negative isolation, whereas CD8+ TEMRA cells were enriched by FACS. Blood was drawn into EDTA tubes, processed within 24 hours, and PBMCs were isolated by density gradient centrifugation. PBMCs intended for TCR sequencing were frozen in liquid nitrogen and were later thawed in a 37 degrees C water bath. The sorted or isolated CD4+, CD8+ and CD8+ TEMRA cells reached a purity of at least 90%.

The V gene is TRBV9 and the J gene is TRBJ2-7, with the identity of the D gene unclear. The sample was CD4+ T cells from PBMCs. This TCR derives from a human donor with multiple sclerosis. CDR3 reads: CASSPRPLYEQYF. The DNA reads as follows: TGTGCCAGCAGCCCCCGACCCTTATACGAGCAGTACTTC. The entire variable domain, with the stretches around the CDR3 drawn from the reference TRBV9 and TRBJ2-7 proteins, is DSGVTQTPKHLITATGQRVTLRCSPRSGDLSVYWYQQSLDQGLQFLIQYYNGEERAKGNILERFSAQQFPDLHSELNLSSLELGDSALYFCASSPRPLYEQYFGPGTRLTVT.